Below, 26 T cell receptor beta chains from the same sample are listed, as sequenced in a study of cytomegalovirus exposure and HLA in healthy donors. PCR used 60 Vbeta primers and 13 Jbeta primers. Assay: immunoSEQ multiplex PCR; the TCRdb copy retains only in-frame clones and omits some. The sample lists about 170,000 clones; roughly 70% were seen once. The sequenced sample consisted of PBMCs. These receptors were obtained from a woman in her forties or fifties in good health and CMV-seropositive.

The chain is built from TRBV5-8 and TRBJ1-1; 7 bases map to TRBD1. Germline CDR1 is SGHTS and CDR2 is YDEGEE. J gave up 1 base and V 4 bases, and 4 bases lay outside the gene matches. The CDR3 extends over 14 amino acids. The CDR3: CASSRQGGNTEAFF. The CDR3 DNA follows: TGTGCCAGCAGCCGACAGGGCGGGAACACTGAAGCTTTCTTT.

This CDR3 is CASSLVTGGTQYF. In nucleotides, the CDR3 is TGTGCCAGCAGCTTGGTGACAGGGGGGACCCAGTACTTC. The gene calls are TRBV5-4 and TRBJ2-5, with 9 bases matching TRBD1. The CDR3 spans 13 residues. V lost 0 bases to trimming and J lost 7 bases; unmatched junction nucleotides: 1. CDR1 and CDR2 (germline): SGHNT, YYREEE (reference sequence). Full variable domain (outside the CDR3, taken from reference TRBV5-4 and TRBJ2-5): ETGVTQSPTHLIKTRGQQVTLRCSSQSGHNTVSWYQQALGQGPQFIFQYYREEENGRGNFPPRFSGLQFPNYSSELNVNALELDDSALYLCASSLVTGGTQYFGPGTRLLVL.

This clone was seen a few times. The chain carries TRBV4-1 and TRBJ1-1; D ambiguous. CDR1 and CDR2 from the germline V gene are MGHRA and YSYEKL. The CDR3 runs to 16 residues. The ends were cut back, 4 bases at V and 0 bases at J, with 15 bases in the middle. CDR3 region: CASSLRTGNLNTEAFF. CDR3 in DNA: TGCGCCAGCAGCCTTAGGACGGGGAACTTGAACACTGAAGCTTTCTTT.

This clone was detected only a few times. V gene TRBV4-2 combines with J gene TRBJ2-1, with 10 bases aligning to TRBD2. The V and J ends lost 3 bases and 4 bases, in that order; junction bases with no gene match: 3. The CDR3 covers 15 residues. Germline V lookup: CDR1 LGHNA, CDR2 YNFKEQ. The CDR3 loop reads CASSHLLAGYNEQFF. The CDR3 coding sequence is TGTGCCAGCAGCCACCTACTAGCGGGGTACAATGAGCAGTTCTTC.

This rearrangement joins TRBV27 to TRBJ2-5; tentative D call: TRBD1 (7 bases). The CDR3 is 18 amino acids. Germline-derived CDR1 and CDR2 are MNHEY and SMNVEV (reference sequence). V lost 2 bases to trimming and J lost 5 bases, with 24 bases between them. The CDR3 DNA reads TGTGCCAGCAGTTTAAAAGGGGGGCAGGGGGTACTTCGGGAGACCCAGTACTTC. Encoded protein: CASSLKGGQGVLRETQYF.

V gene TRBV5-4 combines with J gene TRBJ2-1, with D possibly matching TRBD1 (5 bases). V was trimmed by 7 bases and J by 6 bases, leaving 11 bases between them. Germline V CDR1 and CDR2: SGHNT, YYREEE (reference sequence). This CDR3 contains 12 residues. This chain's CDR3 is CASATRANEQFF. The CDR3 coding sequence is TGTGCCAGCGCCACCAGGGCCAATGAGCAGTTCTTC.

The chain is built from TRBV4-1 and TRBJ1-5; no firm D call. CDR1 is MGHRA and CDR2 is YSYEKL in the germline V gene. V dropped 0 bases and J dropped 4 bases, with 7 bases sitting between them. This CDR3 has 14 amino acids. The DNA for the CDR3 is TGCGCCAGCAGCCAAGATGTCCCTAATCAGCCCCAGCATTTT. Protein product: CASSQDVPNQPQHF.

This clone was found a few times. This rearrangement joins TRBV6-1 to TRBJ1-1; a weak D match, TRBD1 (5 bases). The V gene lost 11 bases and the J gene lost 1 base, with 14 bases spanning the gap. The V gene's germline CDR1 is MNHNS and CDR2 SASEGT. The CDR3 spans 13 residues. CDR3: CAAAGYGNTEAFF. CDR3 nucleotides: TGTGCCGCCGCAGGGTATGGGAACACTGAAGCTTTCTTT.

V is TRBV28 and J is TRBJ1-6; D is unclear. The CDR3 covers 14 residues. The V end lost 8 bases, the J end lost 0 bases, and 8 bases lay between the germline ends. The V gene's germline CDR1 is MDHEN and CDR2 SYDVKM. In DNA, the CDR3 is TGTGCCAGCCACTTAAGCTCCTATAATTCACCCCTCCACTTT. This codes for CASHLSSYNSPLHF.

The chain couples TRBV6-5 to TRBJ1-4; no reliable D call. Germline CDR1 is MNHEY and CDR2 is SVGAGI. The CDR3 runs to 15 residues. V dropped 0 bases and J dropped 2 bases, with 7 bases sitting between them. The CDR3 DNA follows: TGTGCCAGCAGTTACTCTGGGAGGACTAATGAAAAACTGTTTTTT. Its translation: CASSYSGRTNEKLFF.

The V call is TRBV9, the J call TRBJ2-5, with 7 positions matching TRBD2. Trimming at V came to 0 bases and at J to 0 bases, leaving 5 bases not matched to a gene. Germline assignment: CDR1 SGDLS and CDR2 YYNGEE. The CDR3 sequence is 16 residues long. The CDR3 loop is CASSVGSSGYQETQYF. For the CDR3, the DNA is TGTGCCAGCAGCGTAGGTTCTAGCGGCTACCAAGAGACCCAGTACTTC. Complete variable domain (other parts from reference TRBV9 and TRBJ2-5): DSGVTQTPKHLITATGQRVTLRCSPRSGDLSVYWYQQSLDQGLQFLIQYYNGEERAKGNILERFSAQQFPDLHSELNLSSLELGDSALYFCASSVGSSGYQETQYFGPGTRLLVL.

This rearrangement joins TRBV10-3 to TRBJ2-7; 8 bases fit TRBD1. V shed 1 base, J shed 5 bases, and the junction held 10 bases outside the gene matches. Germline V gene lookup returns CDR1 ENHRY and CDR2 SYGVKD. The CDR3 is 16 residues long. The CDR3: CAISEFTGGSQNEQYF. The CDR3 DNA sequence: TGTGCCATCAGTGAGTTTACAGGGGGATCACAGAACGAGCAGTACTTC.

This chain joins TRBV5-6 and TRBJ1-6, with 10 bases that match TRBD1. The CDR3 totals 14 residues. V trimming: 5 bases; J trimming: 10 bases; junction bases outside the gene matches: 6. The germline V gene encodes CDR1 SGHDT and CDR2 YYEEEE. Written as DNA, the CDR3 is TGTGCCAGCAGTTTAGGGACAGGGGAATCACCCCTCCACTTT. Its protein is CASSLGTGESPLHF.

The J gene is TRBJ1-1, the V gene TRBV6-5; 8 bases map to TRBD1. Germline assignment: CDR1 MNHEY and CDR2 SVGAGI. Unmatched junction bases numbered 6, after V lost 2 bases and J lost 4 bases. The CDR3 extends over 15 amino acids. The CDR3 spells CASSYETGEGTEAFF. Here the CDR3 DNA reads TGTGCCAGCAGTTACGAGACAGGGGAGGGCACTGAAGCTTTCTTT.

The chain employs TRBV7-9 and TRBJ2-2, with 7 nucleotides matching TRBD2. After removal of 5 bases from V and 5 bases from J, the junction contained 17 bases not matched to a gene. Germline V gene lookup returns CDR1 SEHNR and CDR2 FQNEAQ (reference sequence). This CDR3 comprises 18 residues. In DNA, the CDR3 is TGTGCCAGCAGCGGGTGGGACTACCCAAATTTCGGGACCGGGGAGCTGTTTTTT. Its translation is CASSGWDYPNFGTGELFF.

The gene calls are TRBV9 and TRBJ1-2; 8 bases line up with TRBD1. The CDR3 covers 14 residues. Germline V lookup: CDR1 SGDLS, CDR2 YYNGEE. V lost 0 bases, J lost 5 bases, and 3 bases stayed unmatched. CDR3: CASSVVTGGYGYTF. The DNA for the CDR3 is TGTGCCAGCAGCGTAGTAACAGGGGGGTATGGCTACACCTTC.

The chain joins TRBV29-1 to TRBJ2-3, with 11 positions matching TRBD2. Per germline, CDR1 SQVTM and CDR2 ANQGSEA. The CDR3 is made up of 19 amino acids. Trimming removed 4 bases from V and 0 bases from J; junction bases left unmatched: 15. The CDR3 spells CSVVGGRSSSGGSTDTQYF. The CDR3 DNA is TGCAGCGTTGTGGGGGGGCGCAGTTCTAGCGGGGGGAGCACAGATACGCAGTATTTT.

This chain links TRBV30 with TRBJ2-5, with D possibly TRBD1 on 5 matching bases. The J call is uncertain, as TRBJ2-7 better fits the DNA end. The germline V gene encodes CDR1 GTSNPN and CDR2 SVGIG (reference sequence). The CDR3 extends over 13 amino acids. The CDR3 DNA sequence: TGTGGTTTGAGGCGACAGAGCTCCTACGAGCAGTACTTC. Translating it yields CGLRRQSSYEQYF.

CDR3 region: CASSTGQGAQETQYF. CDR3 DNA: TGCGCCAGCAGCACCGGACAGGGGGCTCAAGAGACCCAGTACTTC. This chain joins TRBV5-1 and TRBJ2-5; 11 bases are a match to TRBD1. V lost 4 bases to trimming and J lost 2 bases; unmatched junction nucleotides: 4. Germline lookup yields CDR1 SGHRS and CDR2 YFSETQ. CDR3 length: 15 residues.

This chain joins TRBV18 and TRBJ2-5, with TRBD1 identical over 7 bases. V trimming: 5 bases; J trimming: 1 base; junction bases outside the gene matches: 4. The germline V gene has CDR1 KGHSH and CDR2 LQKENI. This CDR3 has 14 amino acids. The CDR3 reads CASSTQGIQETQYF. The CDR3 DNA sequence: TGTGCCAGCTCAACACAGGGGATCCAAGAGACCCAGTACTTC.

CDR3 sequence (DNA): TGTGCCAGCAGCCTTGGGTCGGAGAACTACGAGCAGTACTTC. It codes for CASSLGSENYEQYF. The chain combines TRBV7-9 with TRBJ2-7, with no clear D. Trimming pared 5 bases from V and 3 bases from J, leaving 14 bases between. The CDR3 spans 14 residues. Germline V gene sequence: CDR1 SEHNR, CDR2 FQNEAQ (reference sequence).

This clone was observed a handful of times. This chain links TRBV20-1 with TRBJ1-2; D may be TRBD1 (6 bases). CDR1 is DFQATT and CDR2 is SNEGSKA in the germline V gene (reference sequence). This CDR3 is built from 9 residues. The CDR3 region has the DNA TGCAGGGGGGGGCCGGGCTACACCTTC. This codes for CRGGPGYTF.

This clone came up a few times. The chain links TRBV7-9 to TRBJ2-7; TRBD2 matches at 7 bases. Looked up from germline, CDR1 is SEHNR and CDR2 is FQNEAQ (reference sequence). The CDR3 has 15 amino acids. V lost 8 bases, J lost 6 bases, and 16 bases stayed unmatched. The CDR3 DNA reads TGTGCCAGCGCCTCTAGCGGACTGCTCCGGTCCGAGCAGTACTTC. It yields the protein CASASSGLLRSEQYF.

This clone has only one observation. J is TRBJ1-3 and V is TRBV21-1; TRBD1 was called by the table and not checked on the DNA. TRBV21-1 is a pseudogene locus. The CDR3 runs 20 residues. The CDR3 DNA sequence: TGTGCCAGCAGCAAAAGAGGAGAGGAGCGGACAGGGGGGTTTGGAAACACCATATATTTT. Amino acids: CASSKRGEERTGGFGNTIYF.

The chain is built from TRBV25-1 and TRBJ1-4; 9 bases fit TRBD1. This CDR3 region has 15 residues. The J segment lost 8 bases and the V segment lost 1 base, leaving 5 bases of the junction unmatched. Germline-derived CDR1 and CDR2 are MGHDK and SYGVNS. The CDR3 DNA follows: TGTGCCAGCAGTGAATGGGGGACAGGGAAGGAAAAACTGTTTTTT. Translation gives CASSEWGTGKEKLFF.

The chain joins TRBV2 to TRBJ1-5; D possibly corresponds to TRBD1 (6 bases). Germline V gene sequence: CDR1 SNHLY, CDR2 FYNNEI. The V gene lost 5 bases and the J gene lost 5 bases, with 19 bases spanning the gap. CDR3 size: 16 residues. In DNA form, the CDR3 reads TGTGCCAGCAGTAACCGGTACCTTTCAGGGGATCAGCCCCAGCATTTT. Translated, it gives CASSNRYLSGDQPQHF.